Only a few counts were recorded for the clone carrying this TCR beta chain. Original methodology: The authors estimated nucleated cell counts from reference gene primer amplification. The table came from immunoSEQ multiplex PCR; TCRdb's copy has only in-frame clones and leaves some out. V and J calls and clone size are those listed in that table; D and trimming were worked out from the DNA. This repertoire shows approximately 360,000 clones, roughly 90% found once; its top ten account for 0.95% to 1%. The data were obtained in a study of blood T cell repertoires in COVID-19. As for the study in general: In each case, the material was cDNA or gDNA derived from T cells, B-cell-depleted T cells, or PBMCs.

The CDR3 runs 14 residues. V shed 4 bases and J shed 1 base, with 11 bases lying between them. The germline CDR1 and CDR2 sequences are SGHVS and FNYEAQ. Across 20 to 25 US areas, participants ranged in age from about 18 to 90 years. The sequenced sample was PBMCs or T cells enriched from blood (not recorded which). The origin of this receptor is a woman in her twenties or thirties with acute COVID-19. V is TRBV7-6 and J is TRBJ2-7; weak D call: TRBD1 (6 bases). As DNA, the CDR3 is TGTGCCAGCAGCTCAGGACAGCCATCCTACGAGCAGTACTTC. As protein: CASSSGQPSYEQYF. Complete variable domain (other parts from reference TRBV7-6 and TRBJ2-7): GAGVSQSPRYKVTKRGQDVALRCDPISGHVSLYWYRQALGQGPEFLTYFNYEAQQDKSGLPNDRFSAERPEGSISTLTIQRTEQRDSAMYRCASSSGQPSYEQYFGPGTRLTVT.